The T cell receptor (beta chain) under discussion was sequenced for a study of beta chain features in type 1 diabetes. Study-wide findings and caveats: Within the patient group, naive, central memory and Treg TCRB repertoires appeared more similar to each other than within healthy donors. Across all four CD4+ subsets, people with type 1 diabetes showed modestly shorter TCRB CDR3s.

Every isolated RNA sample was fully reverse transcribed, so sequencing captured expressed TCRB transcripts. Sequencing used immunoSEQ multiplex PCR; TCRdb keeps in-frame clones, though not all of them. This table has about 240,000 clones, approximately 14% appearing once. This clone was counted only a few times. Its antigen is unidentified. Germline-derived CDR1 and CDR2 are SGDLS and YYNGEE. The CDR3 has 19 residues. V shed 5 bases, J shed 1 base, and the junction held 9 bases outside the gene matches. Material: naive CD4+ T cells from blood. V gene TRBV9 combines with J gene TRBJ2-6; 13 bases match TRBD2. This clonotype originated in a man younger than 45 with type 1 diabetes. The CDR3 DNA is TGTGCCAGCAGTCGCACTCCGGGACTAGCGGGATCTGGGGCCAACGTCCTGACTTTC. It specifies CASSRTPGLAGSGANVLTF. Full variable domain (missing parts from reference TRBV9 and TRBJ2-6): DSGVTQTPKHLITATGQRVTLRCSPRSGDLSVYWYQQSLDQGLQFLIQYYNGEERAKGNILERFSAQQFPDLHSELNLSSLELGDSALYFCASSRTPGLAGSGANVLTFGAGSRLTVL.